This is a list of T cell receptor beta chains from one sample in a study of T cell responses to AZD1222 COVID-19 vaccine. The protocol was immunoSEQ multiplex PCR, while the TCRdb copy is restricted to in-frame clones and leaves out a portion. The sample carries fewer than 200,000 clones, around 88% recorded once. The sample was peripheral blood, taken 28 days after the second AZD1222 dose. The receptors stem from an adult who received the AZD1222 COVID-19 vaccine. Both conserved end residues are part of each CDR3. A D gene is named only where the DNA matches it firmly. The size field is filled for only some rows; it gives once, few, many or a size class.

V gene	D gene	clone size	J gene	CDR3 DNA	CDR3 protein
TRBV7-8	TRBD1	.	TRBJ1-1	TGTGCCAGCAGCTTGGGACAGGTCCATGAAGCTTTCTTT	CASSLGQVHEAFF
TRBV30	.	.	TRBJ2-5	TGTGCCTGGAGGGGGACTCCCTCGGAGACCCAGTACTTC	CAWRGTPSETQYF
TRBV6-5	.	.	TRBJ1-4	TGTGCCAGCAGTACTGACAGAGGTGATGAAAAACTGTTTTTT	CASSTDRGDEKLFF
TRBV5-1	TRBD1	.	TRBJ1-1	TGCGCCAGCAGCTTGACAGGGGCGGACACTGAAGCTTTCTTT	CASSLTGADTEAFF
TRBV19	.	once	TRBJ2-7	TGTGCCAGTAGTACGGGACACCGCAGTGGCTACGAGCAGTACTTC	CASSTGHRSGYEQYF
TRBV6-2/TRBV6-3	.	.	TRBJ1-2	TGTGCCAGCAGTTACAGCAGGGCGAACTATGGCTACACCTTC	CASSYSRANYGYTF
TRBV7-6	.	.	TRBJ1-3	TGTGCCAGCAGCTTAGAACTCTCTGGAAACACCATATATTTT	CASSLELSGNTIYF
TRBV19	.	.	TRBJ1-2	TGTGCCAGTAGTATCTTCGGGAACTATGGCTACACCTTC	CASSIFGNYGYTF
TRBV11-1	.	.	TRBJ1-2	TGTGCCAGCAGCCCGGACAGACTGGGGGGCTACACCTTC	CASSPDRLGGYTF
TRBV6-2/TRBV6-3	.	.	TRBJ1-2	TGTGCCAGCAGTTACGTAGGGTTGTCGTCGGGCTACACCTTC	CASSYVGLSSGYTF
TRBV9	TRBD2	.	TRBJ2-1	TGTGCCAGCAGCGTTGGAGCGGGGGAATACAATGAGCAGTTCTTC	CASSVGAGEYNEQFF
TRBV9	.	.	TRBJ2-2	TGTGCCAGCAGCGTAGCTAGGACCGGGGAGCTGTTTTTT	CASSVARTGELFF
TRBV11-3	TRBD1	.	TRBJ1-1	TGTGCCAGCAGCTTATCAAGGGGACAGGAAGCTTTCTTT	CASSLSRGQEAFF
TRBV4-1	TRBD1	.	TRBJ1-6	TGCGCCAGCAGCCAAGAGGACAGGGCTAATTCACCCCTCCACTTT	CASSQEDRANSPLHF
TRBV30	.	.	TRBJ2-5	TGTGCCTGGACCCTGTTGAGGGCCCCGCAAGAGACCCAGTACTTC	CAWTLLRAPQETQYF
TRBV6-5	.	.	TRBJ1-2	TGTGCCAGCACCCCCGGCGGGGCTGCGTGGGGCTACACCTTC	CASTPGGAAWGYTF
TRBV12-5	.	few	TRBJ2-1	TGTGCTAGTGGCTTAGGGGGTTTTAGTGAGCAGTTCTTC	CASGLGGFSEQFF
TRBV5-1	.	.	TRBJ1-2	TGCGCCAGCAGCTTTGAAAACCCTCCTGATGGCTACACCTTC	CASSFENPPDGYTF
TRBV19	TRBD1	.	TRBJ2-7	TGTGCCAGTAGTCGGAAAACAGGGGACACCCCCTACGAGCAGTACTTC	CASSRKTGDTPYEQYF
TRBV12-3/TRBV12-4	.	.	TRBJ2-1	TGTGCCAGCAGTTTACCCTACAATGAGCAGTTCTTC	CASSLPYNEQFF
TRBV7-9	TRBD2	.	TRBJ2-3	TGTGCCAGCAGCTTTAGCGGGGGGGCCGGGTCAGATACGCAGTATTTT	CASSFSGGAGSDTQYF
TRBV10-2	.	.	TRBJ1-1	TGCGCCAGCAGTGACCCACCGGCCGGTGAAGCTTTCTTT	CASSDPPAGEAFF
TRBV5-1	.	.	TRBJ2-2	TGCGCCAGCAGCTTGTCGGTGGGATCGACCGGGGAGCTGTTTTTT	CASSLSVGSTGELFF
TRBV14	.	.	TRBJ2-7	TGTGCCAGCAGCCAAGATCCACGGGGGGCGTATAGCTCCTACGAGCAGTACTTC	CASSQDPRGAYSSYEQYF
TRBV7-3	TRBD1	.	TRBJ2-7	TGTGCCAGCAGCCCCGGGACAGGAGCCTCCTACGAGCAGTACTTC	CASSPGTGASYEQYF
TRBV6-1	TRBD2	.	TRBJ2-5	TGTGCCAGCAGTGAACAGCTAGCGGCTACCGAGACCCAGTACTTC	CASSEQLAATETQYF
TRBV5-1	TRBD1	.	TRBJ2-3	TGCGCCAGCAGCTTGGGGGACAGGGGGCCCCTTAGCACAGATACGCAGTATTTT	CASSLGDRGPLSTDTQYF
TRBV12-3/TRBV12-4	.	.	TRBJ1-2	TGTGCCAGCAGTTCCGGACGAGTCTATGGCTACACCTTC	CASSSGRVYGYTF
TRBV27	.	.	TRBJ2-7	TGTGCCAGCAGTCCCCTCCCGGGAGCCCACGAGCAGTACTTC	CASSPLPGAHEQYF
TRBV9	TRBD2	few	TRBJ2-3	TGTGCCAGCAGCGTAGGGCCTAGCGGGGGGATAGATACGCAGTATTTT	CASSVGPSGGIDTQYF
TRBV7-2	.	.	TRBJ1-1	TGTGCCAGCAGCTTCGGGGGTCAGAGCCGCACTGAAGCTTTCTTT	CASSFGGQSRTEAFF